Shown below are 31 T cell receptor beta chains from a single sample sequenced in a study of cytotoxic CD8 clonotypes in ibrutinib-treated CLL. The table came from immunoSEQ multiplex PCR; TCRdb's copy has only in-frame clones and leaves some out. The sample contains 95,000 to 100,000 clones, around 73% of which appear only once. Sequences were derived from PBMCs, sampled after 12 months of ibrutinib treatment. These receptors were taken from a human donor with chronic lymphocytic leukemia.

The chain combines TRBV7-8 with TRBJ1-5; D is perhaps TRBD1 (5 bases). Trimming took 4 bases from V and 4 from J, leaving 17 bases between them. The CDR3 extends over 16 amino acids. Germline V lookup: CDR1 SGHVS, CDR2 FQNEAQ. The CDR3 DNA reads TGTGCCAGCAGCTCCCGTGGGGGGGTAATGAATCAGCCCCAGCATTTT. Translated, it gives CASSSRGGVMNQPQHF.

As DNA, the CDR3 is TGTGCCAGCAGCTCAGCCGGTCGGGGAACCGGGGAGCTGTTTTTT. It specifies CASSSAGRGTGELFF. This chain connects TRBV5-4 to TRBJ2-2; weak D call: TRBD2 (5 bases). Looked up from germline, CDR1 is SGHNT and CDR2 is YYREEE (reference sequence). V shed 3 bases and J shed 5 bases, with 14 bases lying between them. The CDR3 covers 15 residues.

The chain links TRBV28 to TRBJ1-2, with unresolved D. The germline CDR1 and CDR2 sequences are MDHEN and SYDVKM. The germline V and J ends were trimmed by 1 base and 7 bases, with 10 bases remaining between them. The CDR3 length is 13 residues. The CDR3 region has the DNA TGTGCCAGCAGTTTATATCTTGGCCCTGGCTACACCTTC. Its translation is CASSLYLGPGYTF.

The chain is built from TRBV7-2 and TRBJ2-2; D tentatively fits TRBD1 or TRBD2 (6 bases each). Trimming left V 1 base short and J 5 bases short, with 11 bases between. There are 15 residues in the CDR3. Germline values: CDR1 SGHTA, CDR2 FQGNSA. The CDR3 nucleotides read TGTGCCAGCAGCTTAGTTTGGGGGGCTACCGGGGAGCTGTTTTTT. It is translated as CASSLVWGATGELFF.

The CDR3 DNA follows: TGTGCCAGCTGCCCAGGGGGGTACGAGCAGTACTTC. Translated, it gives CASCPGGYEQYF. The V call is TRBV6-6, the J call TRBJ2-7; tentatively, D is TRBD1 (7 bases). The CDR3 contains 12 residues. The germline CDR1 and CDR2 sequences are MNHNY and SVGAGI (reference sequence). V lost 8 bases to trimming and J lost 4 bases, with 12 bases between them.

V and J are TRBV28 and TRBJ1-5; D unclear. V was cut by 5 bases and J by 8 bases, with 10 bases left in between. Germline CDR1 and CDR2: MDHEN and SYDVKM. The CDR3 sequence is 12 residues long. In DNA form, the CDR3 reads TGTGCCAGCAGTGGGGTTTTTGAGCCCCAGCATTTT. Protein sequence: CASSGVFEPQHF.

The chain uses TRBV7-2 and TRBJ2-7; no clear D. V gave up 0 bases and J gave up 4 bases, with 7 bases separating them. Germline-derived CDR1 and CDR2 are SGHTA and FQGNSA. CDR3 length: 13 amino acids. The CDR3: CASSLAEGYEQYF. In DNA form, the CDR3 reads TGTGCCAGCAGCTTAGCGGAAGGATACGAGCAGTACTTC.

J is TRBJ2-2 and V is TRBV19; TRBD1 agrees at 9 bases. The CDR3 runs to 13 residues. The V gene end was trimmed by 10 bases and the J gene end by 4 bases; junction bases not matched to a gene: 4. The V gene's germline CDR1 is LNHDA and CDR2 SQIVND (reference sequence). The CDR3 region is CATSDRGTGELFF. The DNA of the CDR3 is TGTGCCACGTCGGACAGGGGCACCGGGGAGCTGTTTTTT.

The rearrangement joins TRBV6-1 to TRBJ1-6; 8 bases map to TRBD1. Germline V lookup: CDR1 MNHNS, CDR2 SASEGT. V dropped 5 bases and J dropped 7; count of bases not matched to a gene: 7. CDR3 size: 15 residues. The CDR3 nucleotides read TGTGCCAGCAGTCCCGGGACAGGCATCAATTCACCCCTCCACTTT. As protein: CASSPGTGINSPLHF.

Only a few counts were recorded for this clone. V and J are TRBV5-1 and TRBJ2-1; perhaps TRBD2 as D (5 bases). V lost 4 bases and J 6 bases, leaving 14 bases between the germline ends. Germline lookup yields CDR1 SGHRS and CDR2 YFSETQ. This CDR3 is built from 14 residues. CDR3 sequence reads: CASSPSEGVNEQFF. In nucleotides, the CDR3 is TGCGCCAGCAGCCCGAGTGAGGGAGTCAATGAGCAGTTCTTC.

This sequence joins TRBV2 and TRBJ2-7; D not certain. Germline loops: CDR1 SNHLY, CDR2 FYNNEI. V was clipped by 5 bases and J by 1 base, with 12 bases between them. The CDR3 loop spans 14 amino acids. The CDR3 sequence: CASSSDEGSYEQYF. CDR3 nucleotides: TGTGCCAGCAGTTCGGACGAAGGGTCCTACGAGCAGTACTTC. Variable domain in full (rest from reference TRBV2 and TRBJ2-7): EPEVTQTPSHQVTQMGQEVILRCVPISNHLYFYWYRQILGQKVEFLVSFYNNEISEKSEIFDDQFSVERPDGSNFTLKIRSTKLEDSAMYFCASSSDEGSYEQYFGPGTRLTVT.

The chain is built from TRBV6-5 and TRBJ1-6; 7 nucleotides align to TRBD1. CDR1 is MNHEY, CDR2 SVGAGI, per germline. J was trimmed by 8 bases and V by 2 bases; bases with no gene match: 3. This CDR3 region has 14 residues. CDR3 sequence reads: CASSYDRVHSPLHF. For the CDR3, the DNA is TGTGCCAGCAGTTACGACAGGGTTCATTCACCCCTCCACTTT.

V gene TRBV30 combines with J gene TRBJ1-4, with 8 bases lining up with TRBD1. This CDR3 is built from 13 residues. The J segment lost 7 bases and the V segment lost 8 bases, leaving 9 bases of the junction unmatched. Germline CDR1 is GTSNPN and CDR2 is SVGIG (reference sequence). The DNA for the CDR3 is TGTGCCGGAACGGACAGGGCGGGTGAAAAACTGTTTTTT. Translated: CAGTDRAGEKLFF.

The sample holds a few counts of this clone. This chain uses TRBV7-6 with TRBJ1-1; maybe TRBD1 (5 bases). The germline V and J ends were trimmed by 3 bases and 2 bases, with 7 bases remaining between them. CDR1 and CDR2 from the germline V gene are SGHVS and FNYEAQ. This CDR3 spans 13 amino acids. The CDR3 loop reads CASSLQGNTEAFF. The CDR3 region has the DNA TGTGCCAGCAGCTTGCAGGGAAACACTGAAGCTTTCTTT.

About this clone: Different DNA sequences within this sample yield the same CDR3. The CDR3 spells CASRQGINEKLFF. For the CDR3, the DNA is TGTGCCAGCAGGCAGGGTATTAATGAAAAACTGTTTTTT. This sequence joins TRBV2 and TRBJ1-4; TRBD1 is a possible D gene (5 bases). Trimming removed 6 bases from V and 4 bases from J, with 9 bases in between. Per germline, CDR1 SNHLY and CDR2 FYNNEI. The CDR3 has 13 residues.

This sequence joins TRBV7-9 and TRBJ2-6; D is perhaps TRBD1 (6 bases). The V end lost 4 bases, the J end lost 2 bases, and 9 bases lay between the germline ends. CDR3 length: 15 residues. CDR1 is SEHNR, CDR2 FQNEAQ, per germline (reference sequence). CDR3: CASSSGTPGANVLTF. The CDR3 DNA reads TGTGCCAGCAGCTCTGGGACACCTGGGGCCAACGTCCTGACTTTC.

This chain uses TRBV6-6 with TRBJ1-2; D ambiguous. The CDR3 runs to 12 residues. V was clipped by 4 bases and J by 2 bases, with 5 bases between them. Germline V gene lookup returns CDR1 MNHNY and CDR2 SVGAGI (reference sequence). CDR3 sequence (DNA): TGTGCCAGCAGTTTGGGGAACTATGGCTACACCTTC. Protein product: CASSLGNYGYTF.

V and J are TRBV7-3 and TRBJ1-3, with D unclear. V was pared by 1 base and J by 1 base, with 8 bases between. The CDR3 has 15 amino acids. In germline, CDR1 is SGHTA, CDR2 FQGTGA. CDR3 sequence reads: CASSLSHGSGNTIYF. The CDR3 DNA is TGTGCCAGCAGCTTAAGTCACGGGTCTGGAAACACCATATATTTT.

The chain joins TRBV2 to TRBJ2-3; D call uncertain. The length of the CDR3 is 14 residues. Trimming pared 6 bases from V and 2 bases from J, leaving 12 bases between. The germline CDR1 and CDR2 sequences are SNHLY and FYNNEI. The CDR3, as DNA: TGTGCCAGCAGAGGTGATTTTTCCACAGATACGCAGTATTTT. As protein: CASRGDFSTDTQYF.

The rearrangement uses TRBV5-1 and TRBJ2-1; maybe TRBD1 (6 bases). V was cut by 4 bases and J by 9 bases, with 17 bases left in between. CDR1 and CDR2 from the germline V gene are SGHRS and YFSETQ. There are 14 residues in the CDR3. The CDR3 loop reads CASSIQGLVIEQFF. CDR3 DNA: TGCGCCAGCAGCATACAGGGCCTCGTGATTGAGCAGTTCTTC.

V is TRBV5-1 and J is TRBJ1-2, with 9 bases that match TRBD1. Germline assignment: CDR1 SGHRS and CDR2 YFSETQ. J was trimmed by 2 bases and V by 0 bases; bases with no gene match: 2. This CDR3 spans 15 amino acids. This CDR3 is CASSLATGGNYGYTF. CDR3 DNA sequence: TGCGCCAGCAGCTTGGCGACAGGGGGGAACTATGGCTACACCTTC.

This chain uses TRBV25-1 with TRBJ1-1, with D perhaps matching TRBD1 (6 bases). The CDR3 has 14 amino acids. Looked up from germline, CDR1 is MGHDK and CDR2 is SYGVNS. V was cut by 1 base and J by 0 bases, with 6 bases left in between. CDR3 in amino acids: CASSESGVNTEAFF. The CDR3, as DNA: TGTGCCAGCAGTGAATCAGGGGTGAACACTGAAGCTTTCTTT.

The chain uses TRBV6-6 and TRBJ1-2; 7 bases align to TRBD1. Germline trimming cut 3 bases from V and 8 bases from J; bases unmatched to any gene: 9. The CDR3 is made up of 14 amino acids. Germline lookup yields CDR1 MNHNY and CDR2 SVGAGI (reference sequence). CDR3 in DNA: TGTGCCAGCAGTTATCCTACAGGGGAGGGCGGCTACACCTTC. It codes for CASSYPTGEGGYTF.

The chain uses TRBV6-1 and TRBJ2-7; D not resolved. This CDR3 is 14 amino acids long. CDR1 and CDR2 (germline): MNHNS, SASEGT. Trimming shortened V by 0 bases and J by 2 bases, and 8 bases separated the two germline ends. This CDR3 reads CASSEAGRAYEQYF. As DNA, the CDR3 is TGTGCCAGCAGTGAAGCAGGACGGGCCTACGAGCAGTACTTC.

The V and J genes are TRBV5-1 and TRBJ2-7; possibly TRBD1 for D (5 bases). This CDR3 is 15 amino acids long. The germline V gene has CDR1 SGHRS and CDR2 YFSETQ. Trimming shortened V by 5 bases and J by 3 bases, and 18 bases separated the two germline ends. The CDR3 region has the DNA TGCGCCAGCAGTTATACAGGAGCGACCAACTACGAGCAGTACTTC. This translates into CASSYTGATNYEQYF. Drawing the rest from reference TRBV5-1 and TRBJ2-7, the complete variable domain is KAGVTQTPRYLIKTRGQQVTLSCSPISGHRSVSWYQQTPGQGLQFLFEYFSETQRNKGNFPGRFSGRQFSNSRSEMNVSTLELGDSALYLCASSYTGATNYEQYFGPGTRLTVT.

The rearrangement links TRBV30 to TRBJ1-1; possibly TRBD1 for D (6 bases). The CDR3 length is 15 residues. In germline, CDR1 is GTSNPN, CDR2 SVGIG (reference sequence). Between the trimmed V and J ends, which lost 3 bases and 3 bases, there was a span of 17 bases. The CDR3 DNA reads as TGTGCCTGGAGAACCCCCCAGGGGAGTCACACTGAAGCTTTCTTT. Its translation: CAWRTPQGSHTEAFF.

The rearrangement links TRBV25-1 to TRBJ1-6, with no clear D. Trimming shortened V by 4 bases and J by 4 bases, and 5 bases separated the two germline ends. There are 13 residues in the CDR3. The germline CDR1 and CDR2 sequences are MGHDK and SYGVNS. Here the CDR3 reads CASSAGYNSPLHF. The CDR3 DNA sequence: TGTGCCAGCAGTGCAGGTTATAATTCACCCCTCCACTTT.

This clone has just a few counts. DNA for the CDR3: TGTGCCAGCTCACCACCGTCCAAAAACATTCAGTACTTC. Its translation is CASSPPSKNIQYF. The chain carries TRBV18 and TRBJ2-4; the D is unclear. The CDR3 consists of 13 residues. V lost 0 bases and J 2 bases, leaving 2 bases between the germline ends. From germline, CDR1 is KGHSH and CDR2 LQKENI. Full variable domain (outside the CDR3, taken from reference TRBV18 and TRBJ2-4): NAGVMQNPRHLVRRRGQEARLRCSPMKGHSHVYWYRQLPEEGLKFMVYLQKENIIDESGMPKERFSAEFPKEGPSILRIQQVVRGDSAAYFCASSPPSKNIQYFGAGTRLSVL.

This clone was found once. This chain connects TRBV9 to TRBJ2-2; 10 positions match TRBD1. The CDR3 consists of 16 residues. Germline V gene sequence: CDR1 SGDLS, CDR2 YYNGEE. V lost 4 bases, J lost 7 bases, and 10 bases stayed unmatched. CDR3 in DNA: TGTGCCAGCAGCCCCATGGGGACAGGGGATTTCGGGGAGCTGTTTTTT. It yields the protein CASSPMGTGDFGELFF.

The genes are TRBV2 and TRBJ1-6, with TRBD1 identical over 7 bases. CDR1 is SNHLY, CDR2 FYNNEI, per germline. Trimming removed 7 bases from V and 8 bases from J; junction bases left unmatched: 5. There are 13 residues in the CDR3. The CDR3 protein is CASTEGQYSPLHF. The CDR3 region has the DNA TGTGCCAGCACTGAGGGACAGTATTCACCCCTCCACTTT.

This clone was counted ten times or more. V is TRBV7-2 and J is TRBJ1-6; 10 bases map to TRBD1. The V segment lost 3 bases and the J segment 8 bases; nucleotides outside the gene matches: 1. This CDR3 is built from 14 residues. Germline values: CDR1 SGHTA, CDR2 FQGNSA. CDR3: CASSLTGGDSPLHF. CDR3 DNA: TGTGCCAGCAGCTTGACAGGGGGCGATTCACCCCTCCACTTT. The whole variable domain, filled in from reference TRBV7-2 and TRBJ1-6, reads GAGVSQSPSNKVTEKGKDVELRCDPISGHTALYWYRQSLGQGLEFLIYFQGNSAPDKSGLPSDRFSAERTGGSVSTLTIQRTQQEDSAVYLCASSLTGGDSPLHFGNGTRLTVT.